This T cell receptor (beta chain) was identified during a study of blood T cells in healthy people across ages. The study, taken as a whole, reports: Comparison with aged donors showed that long-lived donors had more naive CD4+ cells and higher diversity. It was not known whether donors were CMV positive (a possible confounder of expanded clonotype changes). With age, beta diversity per million T cells declined roughly linearly, significantly by approximately 41.

Sample-barcoded 5' priming and a J-beta primer mix drove a second PCR of roughly 6 to 12 cycles. TCRdb recomputed calls from the 5' RACE reads with MiXCR, one row per CDR3 protein. The sample has over 950,000 distinct CDR3 sequences, roughly two fifths seen once; the top ten hold approximately 14%. Samples had at least 6.5 million PBMCs isolated from them. Worth noting for this clonotype: Its antigen is as yet unknown.

Germline V lookup: CDR1 DFQATT, CDR2 SNEGSKA (reference sequence). Trimming removed 4 bases from V and 0 bases from J, with 7 bases in between. The CDR3 has 13 residues. This sequence originates from a man between 18 and 35 years old in good health. The rearrangement uses TRBV20-1 and TRBJ1-3, with unresolved D. Source material: blood. This CDR3 is CSATPISGNTIYF. CDR3 in DNA: TGCAGTGCTACACCTATCTCTGGAAACACCATATATTTT.